These 16 T cell receptor beta chains originate from one sample sequenced in a study of siplizumab effects on memory and regulatory T cells (dated by TCRdb to the late 2010s). The method behind the library was the immunoSEQ multiplex PCR assay. Imported from immuneACCESS, the table was reduced by TCRdb to in-frame sequences with V and J called. These copies leave out some clones; in studies compared against another copy, an unresolved V gene accounts for under half, and the cause of the remainder is not known. Across this sample there are about 120,000 clones, with around 93% seen only once. The ten most abundant clones make up under 0.2% of the sample. Sequenced sample: non-Treg CD4+ T cells sorted from blood. The sample's cell subset or site label is to be understood as: FACS-sorted unstimulated CD4+ non-regulatory T cells. These receptors were taken from a human donor in good health.

V gene TRBV5-1 combines with J gene TRBJ2-5; 9 bases map to TRBD1. Trimming took 2 bases from V and 4 from J; bases not matched to a gene: 6. Germline V gene data show CDR1 as SGHRS and CDR2 as YFSETQ. The CDR3 is 15 amino acids. The CDR3 reads CASSLLTGGRETQYF. The DNA for the CDR3 is TGCGCCAGCAGCTTATTGACAGGGGGACGAGAGACCCAGTACTTC.

V is TRBV5-1 and J is TRBJ2-1; D gene uncertain. This CDR3 spans 8 amino acids. The V end was cut by 7 bases, the J end by 14 bases, with 7 bases between. The germline V gene has CDR1 SGHRS and CDR2 YFSETQ. CDR3: CASPLKFF. The CDR3 DNA sequence: TGCGCCAGCCCGCTGAAGTTCTTC.

This chain joins TRBV6-6 and TRBJ2-3; 9 nucleotides match TRBD2. The J segment lost 3 bases and the V segment lost 6 bases, leaving 4 bases of the junction unmatched. The CDR3 runs to 14 residues. Germline CDR1 is MNHNY and CDR2 is SVGAGI (reference sequence). This CDR3 reads CASRGAGGTDTQYF. The CDR3 nucleotides are TGTGCCAGCAGGGGAGCGGGGGGAACAGATACGCAGTATTTT.

The CDR3 here is CASSLRTASEAFF. CDR3 DNA sequence: TGTGCCAGCAGCCTCCGGACAGCTTCTGAAGCTTTCTTT. The V gene is TRBV13, the J gene TRBJ1-1, with a weak D call TRBD1 (6 bases). V shed 5 bases and J shed 6 bases, with 13 bases lying between them. This CDR3 region has 13 residues. Germline V gives CDR1 PRHDT, CDR2 FYEKMQ (reference sequence).

This clone has just one count. The chain has TRBV12-5 and TRBJ2-3; TRBD2 matches 13 bases. The CDR3 has 16 amino acids. Germline V gene data show CDR1 as LGHNT and CDR2 as FRNRAP. The V segment lost 5 bases and the J segment 2 bases; nucleotides outside the gene matches: 4. The CDR3 reads CASGPGTSGDTDTQYF. The CDR3 coding sequence is TGTGCTAGTGGTCCCGGGACTAGCGGGGACACAGATACGCAGTATTTT.

A note on this clone: This sample includes further DNA sequences coding for the same CDR3. CDR3 nucleotides: TGTGCCAGCAGCTTAAAAGAGACCCAGTACTTC. Its protein product is CASSLKETQYF. The chain uses TRBV7-2 and TRBJ2-5; D unclear. CDR1 is SGHTA and CDR2 is FQGNSA in the germline V gene. This CDR3 region has 11 residues. Trimming took 2 bases from V and 3 from J, leaving 1 base between them.

The chain employs TRBV7-2 and TRBJ2-3; the match to TRBD2 covers 8 bases. The CDR3 runs 15 residues. V was clipped by 4 bases and J by 4 bases; unmatched bases: 7. Germline CDR1 reads SGHTA; CDR2 reads FQGNSA. The CDR3 nucleotides are TGTGCCAGCAGCTCCGGGACTAGTAAGGCAGATACGCAGTATTTT. It specifies CASSSGTSKADTQYF.

This sequence joins TRBV2 and TRBJ2-1, with 11 bases fitting TRBD2. The CDR3 loop spans 15 amino acids. V gave up 6 bases and J gave up 7 bases; unmatched junction bases: 8. Germline CDR1 reads SNHLY; CDR2 reads FYNNEI. The CDR3 protein is CASRVTSGGPNEQFF. CDR3 sequence (DNA): TGTGCCAGCAGGGTCACTAGCGGGGGTCCAAATGAGCAGTTCTTC.

J is TRBJ1-5 and V is TRBV18; D is uncertain. V lost 3 bases to trimming and J lost 6 bases, with 18 bases between them. CDR1 and CDR2 (germline): KGHSH, LQKENI. The CDR3 runs to 16 residues. In DNA, the CDR3 is TGTGCCAGCTCACCTCCCTCGGGCAGTGCTAGTCAGCCCCAGCATTTT. Its translation: CASSPPSGSASQPQHF.

The chain combines TRBV4-3 with TRBJ1-4; D is perhaps TRBD1 (5 bases). This CDR3 contains 15 residues. V lost 2 bases and J 8 bases, leaving 15 bases between the germline ends. In germline, CDR1 is LGHNA, CDR2 YSLEER. For the CDR3, the DNA is TGCGCCAGCAGCCAAACCGGGACGGTGGTAGAAAAACTGTTTTTT. Translated, it gives CASSQTGTVVEKLFF.

The J gene is TRBJ2-7, the V gene TRBV7-2, with 9 bases aligning to TRBD2. The CDR3 totals 16 residues. Looked up from germline, CDR1 is SGHTA and CDR2 is FQGNSA. V lost 5 bases, J lost 4 bases, and 12 bases stayed unmatched. For the CDR3, the DNA is TGTGCCAGCAGCCGAGAGGGGGCGGGGGGGCTGTACGAGCAGTACTTC. It yields the protein CASSREGAGGLYEQYF.

This chain joins TRBV28 and TRBJ2-1; 9 nucleotides align to TRBD2. The CDR3 covers 14 residues. CDR1 is MDHEN, CDR2 SYDVKM, per germline. The V gene end was trimmed by 6 bases and the J gene end by 4 bases; junction bases not matched to a gene: 4. CDR3 residues: CASRSGGTYNEQFF. CDR3 DNA sequence: TGTGCCAGCAGGAGCGGGGGGACGTACAATGAGCAGTTCTTC.

V gene TRBV5-5 combines with J gene TRBJ1-2; 7 bases align to TRBD1. The CDR3 sequence is 16 residues long. The germline V gene has CDR1 SGHKS and CDR2 YYEKEE (reference sequence). Losses at the gene ends were 1 base for V and 4 bases for J; bases not matched to a gene: 10. The CDR3 region is CASSLKGQALSYGYTF. The CDR3, as DNA: TGTGCCAGCAGCTTGAAAGGACAGGCCCTTAGCTATGGCTACACCTTC.

V gene TRBV4-2 combines with J gene TRBJ2-7; 8 bases map to TRBD2. This CDR3 comprises 15 residues. Germline-derived CDR1 and CDR2 are LGHNA and YNFKEQ. V gave up 1 base and J gave up 7 bases; unmatched junction bases: 9. The CDR3 coding sequence is TGTGCCAGCAGCCAAGGCCAGCGGGGGCCCACGGAGCAGTACTTC. Translating it yields CASSQGQRGPTEQYF.

The chain recombines TRBV7-9 with TRBJ2-3; D gene uncertain. CDR1 is SEHNR and CDR2 is FQNEAQ in the germline V gene (reference sequence). Trimming stripped 11 bases from V and 2 bases from J, with 14 bases between. The CDR3 has 13 amino acids. CDR3 coding DNA: TGTGCCTGCCACGGCACGTTCACAGATACGCAGTATTTT. It encodes CACHGTFTDTQYF.

The chain combines TRBV5-1 with TRBJ2-5; TRBD2 might be the D (5 bases). The CDR3 covers 14 residues. Germline V gives CDR1 SGHRS, CDR2 YFSETQ. The germline V and J ends were trimmed by 3 bases and 5 bases, with 14 bases remaining between them. In nucleotides, the CDR3 is TGCGCCAGCAGCTCAGGCTCTGGGAGTGAGACCCAGTACTTC. Protein sequence: CASSSGSGSETQYF. Combining the CDR3 with reference TRBV5-1 and TRBJ2-5 gives the whole variable domain KAGVTQTPRYLIKTRGQQVTLSCSPISGHRSVSWYQQTPGQGLQFLFEYFSETQRNKGNFPGRFSGRQFSNSRSEMNVSTLELGDSALYLCASSSGSGSETQYFGPGTRLLVL.